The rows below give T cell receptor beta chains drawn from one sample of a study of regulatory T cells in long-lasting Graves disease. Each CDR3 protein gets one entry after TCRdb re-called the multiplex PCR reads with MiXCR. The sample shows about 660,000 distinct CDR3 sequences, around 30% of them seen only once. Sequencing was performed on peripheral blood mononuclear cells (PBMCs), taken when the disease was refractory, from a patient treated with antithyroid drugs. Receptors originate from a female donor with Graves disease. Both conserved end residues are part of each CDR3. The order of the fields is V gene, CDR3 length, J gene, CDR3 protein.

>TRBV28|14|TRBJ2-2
CASTPTGYTGELFF
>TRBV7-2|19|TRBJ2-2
CASSLRGGMRERSTGELFF
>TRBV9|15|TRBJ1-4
CASSPGTGGSEKLFF
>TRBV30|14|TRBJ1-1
CAWNPGTGGTEAFF
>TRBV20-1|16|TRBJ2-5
CSAGSEGRRDQETQYF
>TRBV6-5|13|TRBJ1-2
CASSWRRDIGYTF
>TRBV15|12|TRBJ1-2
CATSRDTGSYTF
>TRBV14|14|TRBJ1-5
CASSHRDPNQPQHF
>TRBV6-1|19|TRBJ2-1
CASSEQTSGRLLGNNEQFF
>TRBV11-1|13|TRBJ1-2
CASSEGHRYGYTF
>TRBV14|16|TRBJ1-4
CASSQDPSATNEKLFF
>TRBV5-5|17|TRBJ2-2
CASRLRPGQGSTGELFF
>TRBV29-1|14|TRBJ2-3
CSVDGGTKKDTQYF
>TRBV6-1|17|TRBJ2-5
CASSPGTSGSLGETQYF
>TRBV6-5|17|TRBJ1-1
CASSYNPGRTLNTEAFF
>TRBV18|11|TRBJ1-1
CASSPRTGAFF
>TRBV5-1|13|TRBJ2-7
CASSLGSGSEQYF
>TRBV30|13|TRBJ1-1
CAWGRGQDTEAFF
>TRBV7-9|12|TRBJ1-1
CASSFENTEAFF
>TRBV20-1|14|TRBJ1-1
CSARDAVWNTEAFF
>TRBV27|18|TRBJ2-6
CASRETGVLFAGANVLTF
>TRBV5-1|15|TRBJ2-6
CASSGTGTGANVLTF
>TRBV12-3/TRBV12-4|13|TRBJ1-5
CASSQGGDQPQHF
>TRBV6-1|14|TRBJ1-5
CASSTWPGNQPQHF
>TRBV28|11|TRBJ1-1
CASKVNTEAFF
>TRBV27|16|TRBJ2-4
CASSLRGSRRGNIQYF
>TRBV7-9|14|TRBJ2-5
CASSPSLSWETQYF
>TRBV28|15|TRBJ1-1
CASSYPTGWNTEAFF
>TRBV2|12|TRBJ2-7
CASSLGFDEQYF
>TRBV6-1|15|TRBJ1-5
CASSQFTYSNQPQHF
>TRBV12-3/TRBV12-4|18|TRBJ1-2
CASSLIPAGGRKDYGYTF
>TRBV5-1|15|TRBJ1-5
CALSGGVDSNQPQHF
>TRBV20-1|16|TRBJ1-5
CSARDGGTGGNQPQHF
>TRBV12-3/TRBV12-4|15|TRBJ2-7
CASSKSGTGTYEQYF
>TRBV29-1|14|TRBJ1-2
CSVEGWDGTYGYTF
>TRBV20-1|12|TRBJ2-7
CSALGQGNEQYF
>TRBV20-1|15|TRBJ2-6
CSAREGGSGANVLTF
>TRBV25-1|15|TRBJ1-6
CASGEGVSRDSPLHF
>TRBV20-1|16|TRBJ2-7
CSARGVSLRGAYEQYF
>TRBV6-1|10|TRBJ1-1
CASSEVRAFF
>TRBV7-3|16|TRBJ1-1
CASSQRGGRTNTEAFF